Shown below are 7 T cell receptor beta chains from a single sample sequenced in a study of cytomegalovirus exposure and HLA in healthy donors. Primers: 60 Vbeta forward and 13 Jbeta reverse. Produced via immunoSEQ multiplex PCR; TCRdb's table is partial and in-frame only. Of more than 100,000 clones in the sample, about 74% are singletons; the top ten hold roughly 2.5%. Sequenced sample: PBMCs. Receptors were obtained from a woman between 40 and 55 years old in good health and CMV-seropositive.

The rearrangement uses TRBV30 and TRBJ1-3; 7 bases match TRBD1. This CDR3 is built from 16 residues. Germline-derived CDR1 and CDR2 are GTSNPN and SVGIG (reference sequence). Losses at the gene ends were 0 bases for V and 0 bases for J; bases not matched to a gene: 5. The CDR3 loop is CAWSVTGALSGNTIYF. In DNA form, the CDR3 reads TGTGCCTGGAGTGTAACAGGGGCCCTCTCTGGAAACACCATATATTTT.

This clone was seen only a few times. The chain carries TRBV9 and TRBJ1-2; 7 nucleotides match TRBD1. V shed 3 bases, J shed 7 bases, and the junction held 9 bases outside the gene matches. CDR1 is SGDLS, CDR2 YYNGEE, per germline. This CDR3 region has 14 residues. The CDR3 sequence: CASSDPQGVAGYTF. The CDR3 DNA reads as TGTGCCAGCAGCGACCCCCAGGGGGTAGCTGGCTACACCTTC. The full variable domain, its missing parts supplied by reference TRBV9 and TRBJ1-2, is DSGVTQTPKHLITATGQRVTLRCSPRSGDLSVYWYQQSLDQGLQFLIQYYNGEERAKGNILERFSAQQFPDLHSELNLSSLELGDSALYFCASSDPQGVAGYTFGSGTRLTVV.

The table lists this clone with a few counts. V and J are TRBV7-2 and TRBJ2-7, with 10 positions matching TRBD1. The CDR3 sequence is 16 residues long. J gave up 5 bases and V 5 bases, and 12 bases lay outside the gene matches. Germline CDR1 SGHTA, CDR2 FQGNSA. The CDR3 region is CASSRLGTGVYDEQYF. CDR3 in DNA: TGTGCCAGCAGCCGCTTAGGGACAGGGGTCTACGACGAGCAGTACTTC.

The chain couples TRBV7-9 to TRBJ1-5; D remains unclear. Germline lookup yields CDR1 SEHNR and CDR2 FQNEAQ (reference sequence). With 1 base removed from V and 6 bases from J, the gap between germline ends came to 7 bases. The CDR3 is 13 residues long. The CDR3 DNA sequence: TGTGCCAGCAGCTTAGGTTTCTCTCAGCCCCAGCATTTT. It translates to CASSLGFSQPQHF.

The chain combines TRBV5-1 with TRBJ1-1; 10 positions match TRBD1. Trimming cost V 0 bases and J 5 bases; bases outside gene matches: 10. The CDR3 is 17 amino acids. CDR1 SGHRS and CDR2 YFSETQ come from the germline V gene. The CDR3 region has the DNA TGCGCCAGCAGCTTGGAGCCCCGGACAGGGGGAGGAACTGAAGCTTTCTTT. Amino acids: CASSLEPRTGGGTEAFF.

The chain carries TRBV7-9 and TRBJ1-2, with D possibly being TRBD1 (5 bases). CDR1 and CDR2 (germline): SEHNR, FQNEAQ (reference sequence). Trimming shortened V by 1 base and J by 6 bases, and 9 bases separated the two germline ends. The length of the CDR3 is 13 residues. The CDR3 here is CASSLVAGNGYTF. Here the CDR3 DNA reads TGTGCCAGCAGCTTAGTAGCAGGGAATGGCTACACCTTC.

The chain couples TRBV4-1 to TRBJ2-1; 7 nucleotides match TRBD1. V was pared by 4 bases and J by 8 bases, with 2 bases of the junction left unmatched. Germline values: CDR1 MGHRA, CDR2 YSYEKL. This CDR3 spans 12 amino acids. CDR3 nucleotide sequence: TGCGCCAGCAGCCTTCAGGGGGATGAGCAGTTCTTC. Protein product: CASSLQGDEQFF.